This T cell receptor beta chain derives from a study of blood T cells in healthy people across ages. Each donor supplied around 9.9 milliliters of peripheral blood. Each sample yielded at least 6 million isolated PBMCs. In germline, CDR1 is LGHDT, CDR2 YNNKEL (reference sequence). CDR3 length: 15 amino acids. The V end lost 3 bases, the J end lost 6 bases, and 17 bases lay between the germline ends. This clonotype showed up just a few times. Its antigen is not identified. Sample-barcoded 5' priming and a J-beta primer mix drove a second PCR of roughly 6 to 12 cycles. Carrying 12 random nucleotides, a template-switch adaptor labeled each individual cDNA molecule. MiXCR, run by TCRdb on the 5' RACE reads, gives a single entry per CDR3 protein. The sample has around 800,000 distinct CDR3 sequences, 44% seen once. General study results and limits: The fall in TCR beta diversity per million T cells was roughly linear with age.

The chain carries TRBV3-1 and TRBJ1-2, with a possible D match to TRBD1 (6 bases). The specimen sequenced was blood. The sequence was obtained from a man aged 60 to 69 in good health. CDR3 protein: CASSHSDRDNDGYTF. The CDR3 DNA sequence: TGTGCCAGCAGCCATAGCGACCGGGACAACGATGGCTACACCTTC.